This T cell receptor (beta chain) was identified during a study of molecular identifiers for immune sequencing clone quantification. Study-wide background: With replicates, the RNA of approximately 22,000 or 94,000 naive CD8 cells was split five ways and four were sequenced.

This CDR3 has 16 residues. Germline-derived CDR1 and CDR2 are SGHVS and FNYEAQ. In TCRdb, the PCR reads were re-called with MiXCR into one record per CDR3 protein. Here the sample spans 79,000 or so distinct CDR3 sequences, nearly 25% being singletons. A note on this clonotype: One junction end disagrees with the germline gene, perhaps due to a read error.

The TCR was taken from a human donor in good health. Some libraries in this study had Jurkat cell RNA spiked in. The sequencing sample was made of naive CD8+ T cells from blood, with Jurkat cell RNA spiked in. Regarding subset: FACS-sorted CD8+CD4-CCR7+CD45RA+ naive T cells. V is TRBV7-6 and J is TRBJ2-3; 8 bases line up with TRBD2. The DNA for the CDR3 is TGTGCCCGCAGCCTAGGGTCTCCGGGGGGGCCGGATACGCAGTATTTT. This gives the protein CARSLGSPGGPDTQYF.